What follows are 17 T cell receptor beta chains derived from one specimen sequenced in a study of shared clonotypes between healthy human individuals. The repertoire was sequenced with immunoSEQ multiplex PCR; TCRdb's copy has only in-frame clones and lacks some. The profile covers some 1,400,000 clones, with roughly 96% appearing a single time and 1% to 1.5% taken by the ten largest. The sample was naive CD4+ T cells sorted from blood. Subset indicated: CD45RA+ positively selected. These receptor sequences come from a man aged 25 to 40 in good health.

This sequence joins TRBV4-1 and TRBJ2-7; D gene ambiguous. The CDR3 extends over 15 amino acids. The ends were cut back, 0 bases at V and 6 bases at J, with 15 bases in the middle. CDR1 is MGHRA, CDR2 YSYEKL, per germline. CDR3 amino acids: CASSQDWLGIIEQYF. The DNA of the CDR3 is TGCGCCAGCAGCCAAGATTGGCTTGGTATCATCGAGCAGTACTTC.

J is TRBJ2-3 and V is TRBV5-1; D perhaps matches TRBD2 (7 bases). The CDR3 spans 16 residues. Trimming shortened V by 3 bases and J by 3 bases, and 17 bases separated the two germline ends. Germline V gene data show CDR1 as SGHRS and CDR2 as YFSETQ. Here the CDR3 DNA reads TGCGCCAGCAGCTCCCGGGGGGCGAGGGGGACAGATACGCAGTATTTT. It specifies CASSSRGARGTDTQYF.

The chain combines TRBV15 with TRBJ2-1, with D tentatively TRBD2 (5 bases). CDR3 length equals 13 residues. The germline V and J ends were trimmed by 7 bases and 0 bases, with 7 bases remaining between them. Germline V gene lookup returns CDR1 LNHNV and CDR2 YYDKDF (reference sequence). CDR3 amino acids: CATTGGSYNEQFF. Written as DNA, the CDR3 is TGTGCCACCACTGGAGGCTCCTACAATGAGCAGTTCTTC.

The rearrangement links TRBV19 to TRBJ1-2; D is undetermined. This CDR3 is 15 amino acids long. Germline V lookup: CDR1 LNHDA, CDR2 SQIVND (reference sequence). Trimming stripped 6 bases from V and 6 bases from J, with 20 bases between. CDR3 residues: CASRKAGETYNGYTF. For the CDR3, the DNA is TGTGCCAGTAGGAAAGCAGGAGAGACCTATAATGGCTACACCTTC. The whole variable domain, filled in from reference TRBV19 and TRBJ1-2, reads DGGITQSPKYLFRKEGQNVTLSCEQNLNHDAMYWYRQDPGQGLRLIYYSQIVNDFQKGDIAEGYSVSREKKESFPLTVTSAQKNPTAFYLCASRKAGETYNGYTFGSGTRLTVV.

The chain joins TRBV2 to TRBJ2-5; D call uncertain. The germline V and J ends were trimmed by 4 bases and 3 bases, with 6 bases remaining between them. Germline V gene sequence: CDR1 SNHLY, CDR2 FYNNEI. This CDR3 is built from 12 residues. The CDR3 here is CASSAIEETQYF. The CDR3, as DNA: TGTGCCAGCAGTGCTATCGAAGAGACCCAGTACTTC. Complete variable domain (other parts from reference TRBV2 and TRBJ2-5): EPEVTQTPSHQVTQMGQEVILRCVPISNHLYFYWYRQILGQKVEFLVSFYNNEISEKSEIFDDQFSVERPDGSNFTLKIRSTKLEDSAMYFCASSAIEETQYFGPGTRLLVL.

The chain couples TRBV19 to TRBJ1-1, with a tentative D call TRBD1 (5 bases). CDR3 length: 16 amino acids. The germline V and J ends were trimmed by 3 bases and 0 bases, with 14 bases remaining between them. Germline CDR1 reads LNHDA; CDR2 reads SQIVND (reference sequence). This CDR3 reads CASSIWETAVNTEAFF. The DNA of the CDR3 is TGTGCCAGTAGTATTTGGGAGACAGCGGTGAACACTGAAGCTTTCTTT.

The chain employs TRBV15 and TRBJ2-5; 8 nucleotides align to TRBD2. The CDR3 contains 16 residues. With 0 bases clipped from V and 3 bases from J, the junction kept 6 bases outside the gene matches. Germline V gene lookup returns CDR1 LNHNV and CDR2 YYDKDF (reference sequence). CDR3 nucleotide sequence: TGTGCCACCAGCAGAGATTTCCGGGAGGGCGAAGAGACCCAGTACTTC. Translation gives CATSRDFREGEETQYF.

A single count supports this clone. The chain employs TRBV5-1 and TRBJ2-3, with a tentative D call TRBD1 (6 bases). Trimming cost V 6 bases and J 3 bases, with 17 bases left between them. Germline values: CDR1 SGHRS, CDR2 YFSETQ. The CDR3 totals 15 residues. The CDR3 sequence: CASTKIQGKTDTQYF. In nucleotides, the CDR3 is TGCGCCAGCACGAAAATACAGGGAAAAACAGATACGCAGTATTTT.

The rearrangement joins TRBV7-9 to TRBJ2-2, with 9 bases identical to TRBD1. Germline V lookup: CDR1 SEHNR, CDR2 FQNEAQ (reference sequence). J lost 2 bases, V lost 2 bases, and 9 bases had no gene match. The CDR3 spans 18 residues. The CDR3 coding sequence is TGTGCCAGCAGCTTAAGCTTAACGGGACAGGGTAACACCGGGGAGCTGTTTTTT. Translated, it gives CASSLSLTGQGNTGELFF.

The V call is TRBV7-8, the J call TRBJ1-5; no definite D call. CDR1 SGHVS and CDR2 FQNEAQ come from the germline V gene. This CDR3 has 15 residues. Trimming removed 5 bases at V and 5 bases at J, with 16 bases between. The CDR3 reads CASSPGMWRDQPQHF. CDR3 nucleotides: TGTGCCAGCAGCCCGGGGATGTGGCGGGATCAGCCCCAGCATTTT.

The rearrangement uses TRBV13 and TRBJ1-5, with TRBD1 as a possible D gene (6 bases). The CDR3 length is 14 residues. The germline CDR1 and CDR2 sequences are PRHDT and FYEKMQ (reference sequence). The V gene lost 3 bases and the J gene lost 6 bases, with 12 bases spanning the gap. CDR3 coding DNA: TGTGCCAGCAGCTTTAACAGGGACCCTCAGCCCCAGCATTTT. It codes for CASSFNRDPQPQHF. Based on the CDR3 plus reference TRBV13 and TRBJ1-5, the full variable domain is AAGVIQSPRHLIKEKRETATLKCYPIPRHDTVYWYQQGPGQDPQFLISFYEKMQSDKGSIPDRFSAQQFSDYHSELNMSSLELGDSALYFCASSFNRDPQPQHFGDGTRLSIL.

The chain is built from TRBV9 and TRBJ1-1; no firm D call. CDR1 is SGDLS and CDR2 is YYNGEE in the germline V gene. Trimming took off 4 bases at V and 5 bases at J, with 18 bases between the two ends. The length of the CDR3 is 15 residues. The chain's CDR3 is CASSHTRGYDTEAFF. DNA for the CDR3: TGTGCCAGCAGCCACACACGAGGGTACGATACTGAAGCTTTCTTT. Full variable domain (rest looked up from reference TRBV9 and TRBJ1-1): DSGVTQTPKHLITATGQRVTLRCSPRSGDLSVYWYQQSLDQGLQFLIQYYNGEERAKGNILERFSAQQFPDLHSELNLSSLELGDSALYFCASSHTRGYDTEAFFGQGTRLTVV.

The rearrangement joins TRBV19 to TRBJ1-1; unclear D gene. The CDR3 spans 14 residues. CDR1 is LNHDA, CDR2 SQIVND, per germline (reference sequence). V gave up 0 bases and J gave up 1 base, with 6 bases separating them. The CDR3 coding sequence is TGTGCCAGTAGTATAGAAGGGCCGAACACTGAAGCTTTCTTT. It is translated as CASSIEGPNTEAFF.

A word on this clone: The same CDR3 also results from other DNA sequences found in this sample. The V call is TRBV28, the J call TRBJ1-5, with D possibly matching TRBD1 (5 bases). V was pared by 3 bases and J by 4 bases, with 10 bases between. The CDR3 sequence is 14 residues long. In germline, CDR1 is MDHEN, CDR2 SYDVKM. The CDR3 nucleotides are TGTGCCAGCAGTTTCCTCGGGGGAAATCAGCCCCAGCATTTT. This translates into CASSFLGGNQPQHF. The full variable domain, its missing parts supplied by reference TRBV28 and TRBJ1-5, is DVKVTQSSRYLVKRTGEKVFLECVQDMDHENMFWYRQDPGLGLRLIYFSYDVKMKEKGDIPEGYSVSREKKERFSLILESASTNQTSMYLCASSFLGGNQPQHFGDGTRLSIL.

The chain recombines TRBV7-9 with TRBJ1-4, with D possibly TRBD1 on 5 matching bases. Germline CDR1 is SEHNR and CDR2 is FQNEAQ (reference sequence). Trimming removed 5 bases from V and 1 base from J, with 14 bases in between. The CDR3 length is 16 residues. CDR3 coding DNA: TGTGCCAGCAGCCCCGTAGGGGTTCAAACTAATGAAAAACTGTTTTTT. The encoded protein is CASSPVGVQTNEKLFF.

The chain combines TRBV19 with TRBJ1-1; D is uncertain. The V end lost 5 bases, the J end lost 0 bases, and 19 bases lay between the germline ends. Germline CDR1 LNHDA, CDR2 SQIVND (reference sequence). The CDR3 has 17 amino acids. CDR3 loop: CASSPIRAAILNTEAFF. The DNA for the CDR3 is TGTGCCAGTAGTCCCATTCGGGCAGCTATATTGAACACTGAAGCTTTCTTT. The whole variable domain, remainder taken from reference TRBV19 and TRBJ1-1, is DGGITQSPKYLFRKEGQNVTLSCEQNLNHDAMYWYRQDPGQGLRLIYYSQIVNDFQKGDIAEGYSVSREKKESFPLTVTSAQKNPTAFYLCASSPIRAAILNTEAFFGQGTRLTVV.

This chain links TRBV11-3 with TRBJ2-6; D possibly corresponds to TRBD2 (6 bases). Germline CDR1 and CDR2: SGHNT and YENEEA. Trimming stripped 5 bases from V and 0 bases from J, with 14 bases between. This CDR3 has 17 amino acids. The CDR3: CASSGAGLFSGANVLTF. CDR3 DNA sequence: TGTGCCAGCAGCGGGGCGGGACTGTTCTCTGGGGCCAACGTCCTGACTTTC.